This T cell receptor (beta chain) was identified during a study of cytomegalovirus exposure and HLA in healthy donors. As concerns this clone: Its antigen is not known.

Method: immunoSEQ multiplex PCR; TCRdb's copy keeps in-frame clones and lacks some. The sample carries more than 300,000 clones, about nine tenths recorded once. Study-level points and caveats: Among TCR beta chains, those listed as cytomegalovirus-associated numbered some 170. It was confirmed in vitro that a few of the CMV-associated chains were specific for CMV antigens. According to a subsequent analysis, TCR clusters identified in the first cohort showed a tendency to co-occur across the roughly 110 validation repertoires.

Germline CDR1 and CDR2: SGHRS and YFSETQ. This CDR3 is 14 amino acids long. V was cut by 3 bases and J by 5 bases, with 14 bases left in between. V usage is TRBV5-1 and J usage is TRBJ2-5, with a possible D match to TRBD2 (5 bases). Sequenced input: PBMCs. The TCR was taken from a woman aged 18-29 years in good health and CMV-seronegative. In DNA form, the CDR3 reads TGCGCCAGCAGCTCGTCGCCGGGATGGGAGACCCAGTACTTC. This sequence encodes CASSSSPGWETQYF.